This passage covers 5 T cell receptor beta chains from one sample sequenced in a study of control samples from healthy donors and cancer patients. The table came from immunoSEQ multiplex PCR; TCRdb's copy has only in-frame clones and leaves some out. The sample has around 100,000 clones, about 87% seen once. The sample was blood. These receptors all come from a woman aged 70-85 years in good health.

The rearrangement joins TRBV19 to TRBJ1-1; tentative D call: TRBD1 (5 bases). This CDR3 spans 18 amino acids. Germline V lookup: CDR1 LNHDA, CDR2 SQIVND (reference sequence). The germline V and J ends were trimmed by 5 bases and 2 bases, with 24 bases remaining between them. CDR3 sequence reads: CASSVDPGTARPNTEAFF. The CDR3 region has the DNA TGTGCCAGTAGTGTCGACCCCGGGACGGCGAGACCCAACACTGAAGCTTTCTTT.

The J gene is TRBJ1-2, the V gene TRBV19; 9 nucleotides agree with TRBD1. The germline gives CDR1 LNHDA, CDR2 SQIVND (reference sequence). With V trimmed by 4 bases and J by 3 bases, 9 bases remained unmatched. This CDR3 region has 16 residues. In nucleotides, the CDR3 is TGTGCCAGTAGTAAAAGACAGGGGGAAACATACTATGGCTACACCTTC. Translated, it gives CASSKRQGETYYGYTF.

The chain is built from TRBV7-9 and TRBJ2-5; TRBD1 matches 7 bases. The CDR3 spans 15 residues. Germline CDR1 is SEHNR and CDR2 is FQNEAQ (reference sequence). After removal of 5 bases from V and 5 bases from J, the junction contained 11 bases not matched to a gene. CDR3 sequence reads: CASSAWNRGDETQYF. CDR3 DNA sequence: TGTGCCAGCAGCGCCTGGAACAGGGGAGACGAGACCCAGTACTTC.

This chain links TRBV3-1 (or the pseudogene TRBV3-2) with TRBJ1-5, with 8 bases matching TRBD1. CDR3 length: 15 residues. CDR1 and CDR2 from the germline V gene are LGHDT and YNNKEL (reference sequence). Unmatched junction bases numbered 4, after V lost 4 bases and J lost 2 bases. This chain's CDR3 is CASSPSGGGNQPQHF. DNA for the CDR3: TGTGCCAGCAGCCCTTCAGGGGGCGGCAATCAGCCCCAGCATTTT.

The chain recombines TRBV19 with TRBJ1-5, with no clear D. Trimming took 1 base from V and 5 from J, leaving 6 bases between them. The CDR3 is made up of 13 amino acids. The germline gives CDR1 LNHDA, CDR2 SQIVND (reference sequence). CDR3 bases: TGTGCCAGTAGTATAGCAGTAGATCAGCCCCAGCATTTT. Amino acid sequence: CASSIAVDQPQHF.